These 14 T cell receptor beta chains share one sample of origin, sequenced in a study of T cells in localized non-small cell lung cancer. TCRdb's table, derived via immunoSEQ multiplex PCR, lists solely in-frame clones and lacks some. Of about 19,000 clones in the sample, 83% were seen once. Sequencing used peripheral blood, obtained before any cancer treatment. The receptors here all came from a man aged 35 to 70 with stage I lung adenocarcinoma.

CDR3 in amino acids: CASSLFKETQYF. The CDR3 region has the DNA TGTGCCAGCAGTTTATTCAAAGAGACCCAGTACTTC. The chain carries TRBV28 and TRBJ2-5; D is uncertain. CDR3 length equals 12 residues. Germline V gene sequence: CDR1 MDHEN, CDR2 SYDVKM. Trimming left V 1 base short and J 3 bases short, with 3 bases between.

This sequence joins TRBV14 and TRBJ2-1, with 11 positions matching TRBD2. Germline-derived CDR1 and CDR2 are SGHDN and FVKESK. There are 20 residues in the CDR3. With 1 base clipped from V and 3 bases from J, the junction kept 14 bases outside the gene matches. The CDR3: CASSQAIETSGGLDYNEQFF. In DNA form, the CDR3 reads TGTGCCAGCAGCCAAGCGATTGAAACTAGCGGGGGACTGGACTACAATGAGCAGTTCTTC. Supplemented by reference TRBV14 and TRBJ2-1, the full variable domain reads EAGVTQFPSHSVIEKGQTVTLRCDPISGHDNLYWYRRVMGKEIKFLLHFVKESKQDESGMPNNRFLAERTGGTYSTLKVQPAELEDSGVYFCASSQAIETSGGLDYNEQFFGPGTRLTVL.

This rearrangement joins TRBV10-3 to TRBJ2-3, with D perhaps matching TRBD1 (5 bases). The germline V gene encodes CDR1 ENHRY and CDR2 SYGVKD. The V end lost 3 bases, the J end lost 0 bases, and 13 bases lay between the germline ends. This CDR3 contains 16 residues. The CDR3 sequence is CAISDAWGPSTDTQYF. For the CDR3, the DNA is TGTGCCATCAGTGATGCGTGGGGCCCTAGCACAGATACGCAGTATTTT.

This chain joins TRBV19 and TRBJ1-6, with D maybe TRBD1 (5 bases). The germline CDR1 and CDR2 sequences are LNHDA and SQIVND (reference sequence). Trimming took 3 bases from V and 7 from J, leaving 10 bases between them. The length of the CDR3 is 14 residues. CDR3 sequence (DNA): TGTGCCAGTAGTATCCAGGGCAGGAATTCACCCCTCCACTTT. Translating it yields CASSIQGRNSPLHF. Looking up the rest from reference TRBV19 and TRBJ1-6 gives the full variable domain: DGGITQSPKYLFRKEGQNVTLSCEQNLNHDAMYWYRQDPGQGLRLIYYSQIVNDFQKGDIAEGYSVSREKKESFPLTVTSAQKNPTAFYLCASSIQGRNSPLHFGNGTRLTVT.

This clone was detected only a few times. CDR3 in amino acids: CASSQVAGSYTDGYTF. In DNA form, the CDR3 reads TGCGCCAGCAGCCAAGTCGCCGGATCCTATACCGATGGCTACACCTTC. The V gene is TRBV4-1, the J gene TRBJ1-2; D gene ambiguous. Deletions cut 1 base from V and 6 bases from J, with 18 bases between. The CDR3 runs to 16 residues. CDR1 MGHRA and CDR2 YSYEKL come from the germline V gene.

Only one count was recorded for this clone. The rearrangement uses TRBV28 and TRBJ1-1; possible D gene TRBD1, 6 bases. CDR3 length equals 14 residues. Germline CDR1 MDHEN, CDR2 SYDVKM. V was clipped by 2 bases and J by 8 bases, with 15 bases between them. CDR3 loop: CASSLGLRGTEAFF. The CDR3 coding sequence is TGTGCCAGCAGTTTAGGTTTGAGGGGGACGGAAGCTTTCTTT.

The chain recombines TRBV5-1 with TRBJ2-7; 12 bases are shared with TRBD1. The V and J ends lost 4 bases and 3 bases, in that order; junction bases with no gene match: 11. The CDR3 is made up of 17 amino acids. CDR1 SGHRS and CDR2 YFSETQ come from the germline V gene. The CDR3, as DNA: TGCGCCAGCAGCAAAATGACCGGGACAGGGGGCGTCTACGAGCAGTACTTC. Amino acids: CASSKMTGTGGVYEQYF.

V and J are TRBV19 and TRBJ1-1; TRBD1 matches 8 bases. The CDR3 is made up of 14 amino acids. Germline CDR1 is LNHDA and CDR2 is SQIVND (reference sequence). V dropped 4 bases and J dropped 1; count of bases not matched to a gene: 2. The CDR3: CASSKQGANTEAFF. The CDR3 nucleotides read TGTGCCAGTAGTAAGCAGGGGGCGAACACTGAAGCTTTCTTT.

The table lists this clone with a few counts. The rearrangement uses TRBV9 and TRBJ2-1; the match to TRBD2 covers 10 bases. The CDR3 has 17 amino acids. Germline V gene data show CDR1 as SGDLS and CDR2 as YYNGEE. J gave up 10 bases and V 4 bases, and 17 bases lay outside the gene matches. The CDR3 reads CASSSPAGGPRVTEQFF. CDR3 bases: TGTGCCAGCAGCTCCCCAGCGGGAGGGCCCCGCGTGACAGAGCAGTTCTTC.

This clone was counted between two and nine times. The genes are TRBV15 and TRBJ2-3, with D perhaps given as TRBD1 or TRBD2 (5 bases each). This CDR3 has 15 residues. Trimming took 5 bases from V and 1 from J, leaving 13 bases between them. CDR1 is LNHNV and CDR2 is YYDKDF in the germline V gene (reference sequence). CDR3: CATSGGLTGTDTQYF. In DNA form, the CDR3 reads TGTGCCACCAGCGGGGGTCTTACTGGCACAGATACGCAGTATTTT.

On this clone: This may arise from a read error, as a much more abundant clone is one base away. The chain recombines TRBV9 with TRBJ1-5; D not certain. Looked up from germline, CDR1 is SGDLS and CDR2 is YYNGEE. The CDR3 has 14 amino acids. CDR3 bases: TGTACCAGCAGCGTCGATTTGAGCAATCAGCCCCAGCATTTT. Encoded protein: CTSSVDLSNQPQHF.

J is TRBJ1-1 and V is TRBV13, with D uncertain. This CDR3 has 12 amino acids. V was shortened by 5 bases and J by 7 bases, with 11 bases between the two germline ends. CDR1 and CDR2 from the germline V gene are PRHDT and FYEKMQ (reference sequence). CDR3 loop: CASSPPGYEAFF. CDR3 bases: TGTGCCAGCAGCCCGCCCGGGTATGAAGCTTTCTTT. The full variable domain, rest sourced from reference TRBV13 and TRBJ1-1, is AAGVIQSPRHLIKEKRETATLKCYPIPRHDTVYWYQQGPGQDPQFLISFYEKMQSDKGSIPDRFSAQQFSDYHSELNMSSLELGDSALYFCASSPPGYEAFFGQGTRLTVV.

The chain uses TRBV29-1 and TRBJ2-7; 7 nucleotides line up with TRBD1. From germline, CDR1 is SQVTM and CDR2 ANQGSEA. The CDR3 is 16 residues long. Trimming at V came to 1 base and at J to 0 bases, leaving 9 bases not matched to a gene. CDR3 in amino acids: CSVEAEGQESSYEQYF. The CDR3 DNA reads TGCAGCGTTGAAGCTGAAGGACAGGAAAGCTCCTACGAGCAGTACTTC.

The DNA for the CDR3 is TGTGCCAGCAGCCTACCTAAAGGCGCTGGGGGGAACATTCAGTACTTC. Its protein product is CASSLPKGAGGNIQYF. The gene calls are TRBV5-4 and TRBJ2-4; a weak D match, TRBD2 (6 bases). The V gene lost 4 bases and the J gene lost 7 bases, with 21 bases spanning the gap. Germline V CDR1 and CDR2: SGHNT, YYREEE (reference sequence). CDR3 length: 16 residues.